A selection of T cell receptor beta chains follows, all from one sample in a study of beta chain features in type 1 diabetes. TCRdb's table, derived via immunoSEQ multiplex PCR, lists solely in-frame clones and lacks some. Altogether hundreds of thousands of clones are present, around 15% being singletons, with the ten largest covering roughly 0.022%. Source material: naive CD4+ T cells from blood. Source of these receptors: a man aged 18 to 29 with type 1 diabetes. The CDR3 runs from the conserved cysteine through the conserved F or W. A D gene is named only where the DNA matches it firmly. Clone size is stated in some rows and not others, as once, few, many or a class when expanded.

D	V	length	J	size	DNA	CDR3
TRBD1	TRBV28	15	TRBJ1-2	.	TGTGCCAGCAGTTTCCGGACAGGGGAAGTCTATGGCTACACCTTC	CASSFRTGEVYGYTF
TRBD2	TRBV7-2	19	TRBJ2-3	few	TGTGCCAGCAGCGGAACGGGACTAGCGGGGGGTTATAGCACAGATACGCAGTATTTT	CASSGTGLAGGYSTDTQYF
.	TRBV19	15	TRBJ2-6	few	TGTGCCAGTAGTATTTGGGGGTCTGGGGCCAACGTCCTGACTTTC	CASSIWGSGANVLTF
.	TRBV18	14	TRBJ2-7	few	TGTGCCAGCTCACCAATTGGGCAGCGTAACGAGCAGTACTTC	CASSPIGQRNEQYF
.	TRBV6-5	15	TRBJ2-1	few	TGTGCCAGCAGTTACTTTGGGGGGGCTCCCAATGAGCAGTTCTTC	CASSYFGGAPNEQFF
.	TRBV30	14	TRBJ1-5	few	TGTGCCTGGAGCCCTCGGCATAGCAATCAGCCCCAGCATTTT	CAWSPRHSNQPQHF
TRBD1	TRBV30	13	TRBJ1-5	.	TGTGCCTGTGGCGGACAGGGATATCAGCCCCAGCATTTT	CACGGQGYQPQHF
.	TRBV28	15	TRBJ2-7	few	TGTGCCAGCAGTCCTCAGGACACTGCCGACTACGAGCAGTACTTC	CASSPQDTADYEQYF
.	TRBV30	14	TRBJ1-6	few	TGTGCCTGGAAGGTGTTCTCCTATAATTCACCCCTCCACTTT	CAWKVFSYNSPLHF
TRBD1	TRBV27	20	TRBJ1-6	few	TGTGCCAGCAGTTTATCCCCCCCAGACAGGGGGAGCTCCTATAATTCACCCCTCCACTTT	CASSLSPPDRGSSYNSPLHF
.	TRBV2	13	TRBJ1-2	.	TGTGCCAGCATGGTGACAGCGGTTTATGGCTACACCTTC	CASMVTAVYGYTF
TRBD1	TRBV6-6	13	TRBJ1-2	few	TGTGCCAGCAGATCCGGGGACAGCTATGGCTACACCTTC	CASRSGDSYGYTF
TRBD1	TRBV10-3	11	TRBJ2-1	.	TGTGCCATCGGACAGGGAGACGAGCAGTTCTTC	CAIGQGDEQFF
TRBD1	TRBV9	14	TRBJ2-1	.	TGTGCCAGCAGCGCTCGGGACAGAAACTATGAGCAGTTCTTC	CASSARDRNYEQFF
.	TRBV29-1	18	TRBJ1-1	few	TGCAGCGTCGGTTCCTTCCCCAGGGGCGGTGAGATGAACACTGAAGCTTTCTTT	CSVGSFPRGGEMNTEAFF
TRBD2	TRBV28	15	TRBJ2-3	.	TGTGCCAGCAGTCTCATAGCGGGCCCGAGGGATACGCAGTATTTT	CASSLIAGPRDTQYF
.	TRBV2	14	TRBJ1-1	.	TGTGCCAGCAGTCTCCTTACTCGAGGCACTGAAGCTTTCTTT	CASSLLTRGTEAFF
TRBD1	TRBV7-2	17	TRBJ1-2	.	TGTGCCAGCAGCTTAGGCCCAGCGGGACAGGGGCAGGGTGGCTACACCTTC	CASSLGPAGQGQGGYTF
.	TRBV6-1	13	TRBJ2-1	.	TGTGCCAGCAGCCTATACCTAGGGAATGAGCAGTTCTTC	CASSLYLGNEQFF
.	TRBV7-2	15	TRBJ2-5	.	TGTGCCAGCAGCTCGGGGACCGGCCTGGGAGAGACCCAGTACTTC	CASSSGTGLGETQYF
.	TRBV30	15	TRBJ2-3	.	TGTGCCTGGAGTGTCGGCTTTATTAGCACAGATACGCAGTATTTT	CAWSVGFISTDTQYF
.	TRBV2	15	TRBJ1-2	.	TGTGCCAGCAGTGAGTTCGGTTCTGCTAACTATGGCTACACCTTC	CASSEFGSANYGYTF
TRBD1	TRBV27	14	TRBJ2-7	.	TGTGCCAGCAGCCCGGGACAGGGGACCTACGAGCAGTACTTC	CASSPGQGTYEQYF
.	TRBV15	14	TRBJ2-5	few	TGTGCCACCAGACAGGGCCTTCCCGGAGAGACCCAGTACTTC	CATRQGLPGETQYF
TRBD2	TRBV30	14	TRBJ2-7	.	TGTGCCTGGAGTATACCTCCGCCTAGCGGCGAGCAGTACTTC	CAWSIPPPSGEQYF
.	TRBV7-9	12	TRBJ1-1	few	TGTGCCAGCAGCTTATTTAACACTGAAGCTTTCTTT	CASSLFNTEAFF
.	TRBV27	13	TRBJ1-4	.	TGTGCCAGCAGACCCAATGGGGGTAGCAAACTGTTTTTT	CASRPNGGSKLFF
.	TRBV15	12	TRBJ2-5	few	TGTGCCACCAGCAGAGGTGGGGAGACCCAGTACTTC	CATSRGGETQYF
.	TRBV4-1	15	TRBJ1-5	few	TGCGCCAGCAGCCAAGATCGTCAGCTGAGTCAGCCCCAGCATTTT	CASSQDRQLSQPQHF
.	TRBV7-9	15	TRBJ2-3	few	TGTGCCAGCACCCCTGGTGATTGGAGCACAGATACGCAGTATTTT	CASTPGDWSTDTQYF
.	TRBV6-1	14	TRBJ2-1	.	TGTGCCAGCAGTGAAGAGGGGGGTATGGGTGAGCAGTTCTTC	CASSEEGGMGEQFF